Listed here are 2 T cell receptor beta chains from one sample, sequenced in a study of blood T cells in healthy people across ages. Primers used in a second PCR of about 7 to 12 cycles were a sample-barcoded 5' primer and a J-beta primer mix. TCRdb ran MiXCR on the 5' RACE reads and lists one entry per CDR3 protein. Among about 1,800,000 distinct CDR3 sequences listed, approximately 28% were seen once. Sequencing was done on a sample of blood. The receptors originated from a woman in her 30s in good health.

Points on this clonotype: A much larger clone differs by one base, so this may be a read error. V usage is TRBV6-6 and J usage is TRBJ2-7, with D uncertain. Trimming took 1 base from V and 5 from J, leaving 18 bases between them. The CDR3 runs 16 residues. The germline V gene has CDR1 MNHNY and CDR2 SVGAGI (reference sequence). The CDR3 DNA reads as TGTGCCAGCAGTTACTGGGATTTAAGCGAGAGCCACGAGCAGTACTTC. As protein: CASSYWDLSESHEQYF.

This clonotype was seen only a few times. V and J are TRBV7-2 and TRBJ2-1; the match to TRBD2 covers 12 bases. Trimming at V came to 7 bases and at J to 0 bases, leaving 7 bases not matched to a gene. This CDR3 comprises 17 residues. The germline V gene has CDR1 SGHTA and CDR2 FQGNSA. The CDR3 nucleotides are TGTGCCAGCACAAGGCTAGCGGGGGGGTACTCCTACAATGAGCAGTTCTTC. The encoded protein is CASTRLAGGYSYNEQFF. The full variable domain, with the rest looked up from reference TRBV7-2 and TRBJ2-1, is GAGVSQSPSNKVTEKGKDVELRCDPISGHTALYWYRQSLGQGLEFLIYFQGNSAPDKSGLPSDRFSAERTGGSVSTLTIQRTQQEDSAVYLCASTRLAGGYSYNEQFFGPGTRLTVL.